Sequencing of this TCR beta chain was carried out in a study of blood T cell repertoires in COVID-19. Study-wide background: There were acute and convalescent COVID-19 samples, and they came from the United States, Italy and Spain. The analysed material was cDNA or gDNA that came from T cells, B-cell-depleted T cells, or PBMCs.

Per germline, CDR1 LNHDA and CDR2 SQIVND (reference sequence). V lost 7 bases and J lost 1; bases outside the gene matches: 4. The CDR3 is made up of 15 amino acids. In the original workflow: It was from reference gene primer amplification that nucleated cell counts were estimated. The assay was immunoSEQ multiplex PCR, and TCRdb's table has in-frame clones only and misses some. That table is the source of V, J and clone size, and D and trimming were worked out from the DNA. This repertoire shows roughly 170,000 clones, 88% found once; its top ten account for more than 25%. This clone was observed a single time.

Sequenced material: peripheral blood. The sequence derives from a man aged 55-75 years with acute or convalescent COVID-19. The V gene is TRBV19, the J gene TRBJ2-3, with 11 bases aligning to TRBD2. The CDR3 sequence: CASTLGLAGTDTQYF. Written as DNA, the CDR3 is TGTGCCAGTACCCTGGGACTAGCGGGCACAGATACGCAGTATTTT.